This T cell receptor beta chain was sequenced for a study of identical twins (dated by TCRdb to the mid-2010s). Regarding the study in general: The study deep-sequenced TCR alpha and beta repertoires from monozygotic twins, unrelated adults of various ages and cord blood to test whether fetal clonotypes persist. To rule out contamination, replicate twin experiments were performed at different times with different library preparation protocols. Broad study findings and their caveats: In beta out-of-frame sequences, excess twin sharing was weaker, because having fewer shared sequences lowered the signal-to-noise ratio. Because the same donors could not be followed over many years, the conclusions relied on cross-sectional statistical analysis. Abundant cord blood beta clonotypes had fewer insertions, young adult naive repertoires showed a similar but weaker trend, and memory repertoires showed no such trend. Out-of-frame TCR alpha sequences shared between twins showed an excess of low generation-probability sequences compared with coincidental sharing between unrelated individuals. In monozygotic twins, recombination models systematically underestimated out-of-frame TCR alpha sharing, but the models matched the sharing seen between unrelated individuals. Zero-insertion analyses could be partly confounded by invariant T cells such as MAIT and iNKT, although diverse VJ usage argued against such confounding for most clonotypes.

The protocol used for the library was 5' RACE. The reads were generated on an Illumina HiSeq 2000. Template switching introduced a universal primer binding site; the final cDNA contained a unique molecular identifier, enabling accurate counting of TCR cDNA molecules. Specific primers in the conserved constant-segment region were used to synthesize first-strand cDNA for TCR alpha and beta chains. To control for contamination, every cDNA library was double barcoded, receiving both a SMART-Mk sample barcode and Illumina barcodes. TruSeq adapter sequences along with Illumina sample barcodes were introduced in two successive PCR steps. The Illumina HiSeq platform was used with custom primers to sequence TCR alpha and beta cDNA libraries. The original methods were these. MiGEC processed the raw reads to extract unique molecular identifiers, while MiXCR was used to determine the CDR3 positions. Recombination models were inferred per individual with the repgenHMM and IGoR tools using an EM algorithm. The tcR package in R was used for shared clonotype analysis, with sharing normalized by the product of cloneset sizes. Out-of-frame nonproductive sequences were analyzed to study raw recombination free of thymic and clonal selection effects. TCRdb redid the processing of the public reads, applying fastp at Q25 and MiXCR, and retained in-frame beta chains. Each entry merges the rows of one CDR3 protein and shows their most common DNA and genes. These V and J calls are TCRdb output, not the study's own analysis. This sample holds approximately 300,000 distinct CDR3 sequences; roughly 9.8% were observed only once. 5.5% to 9% of the sample lies in the top ten.

This clonotype was seen more than once but under ten times. The antigen it recognizes is unknown. The record has no base qualities; no much larger clone is one base away. All donors were healthy Caucasians. The twin cohort consisted of three pairs of female monozygotic twins, all aged roughly 18 to 29 years. Positive isolation kits from Invitrogen were used to isolate CD4+ and CD8+ T cell populations. This same sample was also part of a study on yellow fever vaccine responses in identical twins. Per the second study: According to the authors, the vaccine-induced T cell response in identical twins seemed to be partly convergent and partly specific to each individual. The study precisely tracked vaccine-responding T cell clones in identical twins.

Material for sequencing was CD8+ T cells sorted from blood. This clonotype was obtained from a woman in her late teens or twenties in good health.

The bases are TGTGCCAGCAGCCAAGGGGGCAGTAATCAGCCCCAGCATTTT. This yields the protein CASSQGGSNQPQHF. This sequence uses TRBV4-2 and TRBJ1-5; a tentative D match to TRBD1 spans 5 bases. The CDR3, cysteine through phenylalanine, is 14 amino acids long. The kept DNA is CDR3 alone, 42 bases in frame from the first base. A distance of 8 bases separates the germline ends of V and J, which lose 1 base and 4 bases respectively. Taken from the germline V gene, the CDR1 and CDR2 loops are LGHNA and YNFKEQ.